A single sample gave rise to the 17 T cell receptor beta chains below, sequenced in a study of shared clonotypes between healthy human individuals. This table comes from immunoSEQ multiplex PCR, and its TCRdb copy is limited to in-frame clones, with some not included. The repertoire holds about 1,800,000 clones, with about 95% as singletons. Naive CD8 cells, CD45RO-negative and positively selected for CCR7, excluded terminally differentiated effector memory CD45RA+ cells. Sequencing was performed on naive CD8+ T cells sorted from blood. Every receptor here comes from a man younger than 35 in good health.

The chain links TRBV27 to TRBJ1-5; maybe TRBD1 (5 bases). The CDR3 is 17 residues long. Trimming stripped 5 bases from V and 2 bases from J, with 19 bases between. Germline assignment: CDR1 MNHEY and CDR2 SMNVEV (reference sequence). DNA of the CDR3: TGTGCCAGCAGTCTTCTTGTCGGGGGAACGGGCAATCAGCCCCAGCATTTT. The encoded protein is CASSLLVGGTGNQPQHF.

The chain employs TRBV7-9 and TRBJ1-1, with D uncertain. Per the germline V gene, CDR1 is SEHNR and CDR2 is FQNEAQ (reference sequence). The CDR3 has 14 residues. V lost 1 base and J lost 8, with 14 bases in between. The CDR3: CASSLVRFAPEAFF. In DNA form, the CDR3 reads TGTGCCAGCAGCTTAGTTCGCTTCGCCCCAGAAGCTTTCTTT.

The chain combines TRBV4-3 with TRBJ2-7, with 7 bases aligning to TRBD2. V lost 0 bases to trimming and J lost 3 bases; unmatched junction nucleotides: 5. Germline CDR1 reads LGHNA; CDR2 reads YSLEER. The CDR3 length is 15 residues. The CDR3: CASSQDETSSYEQYF. CDR3 in DNA: TGCGCCAGCAGCCAAGATGAGACTAGCAGCTACGAGCAGTACTTC.

V and J are TRBV5-4 and TRBJ2-7; perhaps TRBD2 as D (6 bases). The CDR3 extends over 13 amino acids. Germline V gene lookup returns CDR1 SGHNT and CDR2 YYREEE (reference sequence). V lost 3 bases, J lost 4 bases, and 11 bases lay in between. CDR3 DNA: TGTGCCAGCAGCTACGGGACTGAGTACGAGCAGTACTTC. Translating gives CASSYGTEYEQYF.

The chain employs TRBV5-4 and TRBJ2-7; 10 positions agree with TRBD1. Trimming removed 1 base from V and 2 bases from J; junction bases left unmatched: 12. Germline lookup yields CDR1 SGHNT and CDR2 YYREEE (reference sequence). The CDR3 is 18 amino acids. CDR3 loop: CASSLLGTGEAVTYEQYF. Written as DNA, the CDR3 is TGTGCCAGCAGCTTGCTAGGGACAGGGGAAGCTGTGACCTACGAGCAGTACTTC.

Turning to this clone: This sample also contains other DNA sequences that code for the same CDR3. The genes are TRBV27 and TRBJ2-7; D gene ambiguous. Germline values: CDR1 MNHEY, CDR2 SMNVEV (reference sequence). The ends were cut back, 2 bases at V and 2 bases at J, with 7 bases in the middle. This CDR3 is built from 13 residues. The DNA of the CDR3 is TGTGCCAGCAGTTTAACCACCGCCTACGAGCAGTACTTC. This codes for CASSLTTAYEQYF.

This clone has just one count. The sample has other DNA sequences that encode this CDR3 too. The chain uses TRBV5-6 and TRBJ1-4; possibly TRBD1 for D (5 bases). Germline loops: CDR1 SGHDT, CDR2 YYEEEE. Trimming pared 7 bases from V and 2 bases from J, leaving 9 bases between. The CDR3 consists of 13 residues. This CDR3 reads CASSWGTNEKLFF. For the CDR3, the DNA is TGTGCCAGCTCCTGGGGGACTAATGAAAAACTGTTTTTT.

V gene TRBV29-1 combines with J gene TRBJ2-5; D possibly corresponds to TRBD1 (6 bases). Trimming stripped 1 base from V and 5 bases from J, with 11 bases between. The germline gives CDR1 SQVTM, CDR2 ANQGSEA. The CDR3 contains 13 residues. CDR3 sequence (DNA): TGCAGCGTTGAAGGGACAGAGGGGGAGACCCAGTACTTC. It is translated as CSVEGTEGETQYF.

This clone occurred once. The chain joins TRBV2 to TRBJ2-1, with 14 bases matching TRBD2. CDR3 length equals 15 residues. V lost 5 bases and J lost 9; bases outside the gene matches: 6. Germline values: CDR1 SNHLY, CDR2 FYNNEI. CDR3 bases: TGTGCCAGCAGTAAAGGGACTAGCGGGAGTAGTGAGCAGTTCTTC. Its protein product is CASSKGTSGSSEQFF.

The rearrangement links TRBV7-6 to TRBJ2-7; the D gene could be TRBD1 or TRBD2 (6 bases each). The V gene lost 4 bases and the J gene lost 6 bases, with 10 bases spanning the gap. The CDR3 runs 12 residues. CDR1 and CDR2 (germline): SGHVS, FNYEAQ. CDR3 amino acids: CASSSGASEQYF. Written as DNA, the CDR3 is TGTGCCAGCAGCTCGGGGGCGTCCGAGCAGTACTTC.

The chain uses TRBV7-3 and TRBJ1-6; D perhaps matches TRBD1 (6 bases). CDR1 SGHTA and CDR2 FQGTGA come from the germline V gene. V was clipped by 0 bases and J by 0 bases, with 27 bases between them. The CDR3 is 23 amino acids. The chain's CDR3 is CASSLTPVLDRTVRTSYNSPLHF. The DNA for the CDR3 is TGTGCCAGCAGCTTAACCCCCGTCCTCGACAGGACCGTTAGGACCTCCTATAATTCACCCCTCCACTTT.

CDR3 residues: CASSLVIWPSTDTQYF. The CDR3 DNA reads TGTGCCAGCAGCTTAGTCATCTGGCCTAGCACAGATACGCAGTATTTT. J is TRBJ2-3 and V is TRBV7-2; D ambiguous. Trimming shortened V by 1 base and J by 0 bases, and 11 bases separated the two germline ends. Germline V gene lookup returns CDR1 SGHTA and CDR2 FQGNSA. The CDR3 is 16 residues long.

This clone turned up a few times. V and J are TRBV21-1 and TRBJ2-1. TRBV21-1 is noted as a pseudogene. The CDR3 loop spans 9 amino acids. The CDR3 is CASINEQFF. Written as DNA, the CDR3 is TGTGCCAGCATTAATGAGCAGTTCTTC.

J is TRBJ1-2 and V is TRBV6-5; D perhaps matches TRBD1 (5 bases). The CDR3 totals 15 residues. Germline-derived CDR1 and CDR2 are MNHEY and SVGAGI. Trimming pared 2 bases from V and 5 bases from J, leaving 15 bases between. The CDR3 coding sequence is TGTGCCAGCAGTTACACGTCCGGGGACTATTATGGCTACACCTTC. Encoded protein: CASSYTSGDYYGYTF.

The gene calls are TRBV7-6 and TRBJ2-1; 8 nucleotides match TRBD2. Germline CDR1 is SGHVS and CDR2 is FNYEAQ. Losses at the gene ends were 1 base for V and 10 bases for J; bases not matched to a gene: 18. The CDR3 is 18 amino acids. In DNA, the CDR3 is TGTGCCAGCAGCTTAGTCCGGGAGGGGCCAGGGATCATCAACGAGCAGTTCTTC. Its translation is CASSLVREGPGIINEQFF.

CDR3 bases: TGTGCCAGCACCCATAACTATGGCTACACCTTC. Translating it yields CASTHNYGYTF. This sequence joins TRBV7-2 and TRBJ1-2, with unresolved D. Germline values: CDR1 SGHTA, CDR2 FQGNSA. The V and J ends lost 7 bases and 1 base respectively, with 4 bases between them. The CDR3 sequence is 11 residues long.

The chain couples TRBV7-9 to TRBJ1-2; D is ambiguous. In germline, CDR1 is SEHNR, CDR2 FQNEAQ (reference sequence). The CDR3 is 13 amino acids. V was clipped by 3 bases and J by 3 bases, with 8 bases between them. CDR3 loop: CASSLGFDYGYTF. The CDR3 region has the DNA TGTGCCAGCAGCTTGGGATTCGACTATGGCTACACCTTC.